This T cell receptor beta chain derives from a study of cytomegalovirus exposure and HLA in healthy donors. Study information: Assignment to the Caucasian-associated ancestry cluster applied to around 76% of the approximately 360 genotyped donors. Whole-study findings and limits: Looking again later, the authors saw that most CMV-associated TCR beta chains seemed HLA-restricted. Indistinguishable V segments, including TRBV6-2 and TRBV6-3, were excluded.

As concerns this clone: What it binds is not known.

It was healthy bone marrow donors who served as donors. V lost 0 bases and J lost 2, with 11 bases in between. Germline V gene sequence: CDR1 MNHEY, CDR2 SVGAGI. This CDR3 spans 15 amino acids. PCR was performed using 60 Vbeta and 13 Jbeta primers. Here immunoSEQ multiplex PCR was the method, and the copy in TCRdb shows in-frame clones only, minus some. The profile shows about 220,000 clones, 82% of them singletons. Sequencing input: PBMCs. The chain employs TRBV6-5 and TRBJ2-7; tentative D call: TRBD1 (5 bases). This clonotype was sampled from a man between 35 and 55 years old in good health and CMV-seropositive. In DNA form, the CDR3 reads TGTGCCAGCAGTTACTCGAGGACACATACCTACGAGCAGTACTTC. Amino acid sequence: CASSYSRTHTYEQYF.